The T cell receptor beta chain under discussion was sequenced for a study of OX40 agonist ivuxolimab in advanced cancers. The wider study: Ivuxolimab was administered intravenously to patients at 0.01 to 10 mg/kg every 2 weeks. Participants could have had prior anti-PD-1, anti-PD-L1 or anti-CTLA-4 therapy, and roughly 39% had some. Of mixed ages from about 23 to 90 and averaging approximately 60 years, the group was almost 85% male.

Looked up from germline, CDR1 is SGHRS and CDR2 is YFSETQ. Trimming at V came to 0 bases and at J to 5 bases, leaving 7 bases not matched to a gene. The length of the CDR3 is 15 residues. Researchers took blood at baseline, on cycle 4 day 1, and on cycle 7 day 1. Produced via immunoSEQ multiplex PCR; TCRdb's table is partial and in-frame only. The repertoire holds 12,000 or so clones, with around 80% as singletons. The clonotype comes from an adult with an advanced solid tumor such as melanoma, head and neck, liver or kidney cancer. The genes are TRBV5-1 and TRBJ1-1, with TRBD1 matching 7 bases. The specimen comprised CD4+ or CD8+ T cells sorted from blood, sampled in a trial of the OX40 agonist ivuxolimab. CDR3 residues: CASSLEDRSGTEAFF. The CDR3 DNA reads TGCGCCAGCAGCTTGGAGGACAGGAGTGGGACTGAAGCTTTCTTT.